The 21 T cell receptor beta chains listed next were all sequenced from one sample in a study of cytomegalovirus exposure and HLA in healthy donors. The PCR made use of 60 Vbeta and 13 Jbeta primers. The repertoire was sequenced with immunoSEQ multiplex PCR; TCRdb's copy has only in-frame clones and lacks some. The table includes 170,000 or so clones, about 80% detected once. Sequencing used PBMCs. The receptors come from a man between 25 and 39 years old in good health and CMV-seropositive.

V and J are TRBV28 and TRBJ2-7; 10 bases are shared with TRBD2. Looked up from germline, CDR1 is MDHEN and CDR2 is SYDVKM. V was pared by 6 bases and J by 5 bases, with 10 bases of the junction left unmatched. This CDR3 comprises 15 residues. The CDR3 is CASRRLAGGFHEQYF. The DNA of the CDR3 is TGTGCCAGCAGGAGGTTAGCGGGAGGATTCCACGAGCAGTACTTC.

This clone has only one observation. The rearrangement links TRBV7-9 to TRBJ2-7, with D maybe TRBD1 (6 bases). The CDR3 contains 13 residues. Germline V gene data show CDR1 as SEHNR and CDR2 as FQNEAQ (reference sequence). The V and J ends lost 3 bases and 6 bases respectively, with 12 bases between them. Here the CDR3 reads CASSLGAVGEQYF. The CDR3 DNA sequence: TGTGCCAGCAGCTTGGGGGCCGTGGGCGAGCAGTACTTC. Combining the CDR3 with reference TRBV7-9 and TRBJ2-7 gives the whole variable domain DTGVSQNPRHKITKRGQNVTFRCDPISEHNRLYWYRQTLGQGPEFLTYFQNEAQLEKSRLLSDRFSAERPKGSFSTLEIQRTEQGDSAMYLCASSLGAVGEQYFGPGTRLTVT.

The table lists this clone with a count of one. The rearrangement uses TRBV10-1 and TRBJ2-1; 8 bases fit TRBD1. Germline V lookup: CDR1 WNHNN, CDR2 SYGVQD (reference sequence). The CDR3 sequence is 16 residues long. V lost 7 bases to trimming and J lost 3 bases; unmatched junction nucleotides: 11. The CDR3 DNA is TGCGCCAGCAATCCCGACAGGGGAAAGATCTACAATGAGCAGTTCTTC. Residues: CASNPDRGKIYNEQFF.

The chain couples TRBV6-1 to TRBJ1-1; no clear D. Germline CDR1 MNHNS, CDR2 SASEGT. This CDR3 is 11 amino acids long. The germline V and J ends were trimmed by 2 bases and 7 bases, with 5 bases remaining between them. CDR3 nucleotide sequence: TGTGCCAGCAGTGAATTCGGTGAAGCTTTCTTT. It is translated as CASSEFGEAFF.

This clone has just one count. The chain recombines TRBV28 with TRBJ1-2, with 10 bases lining up with TRBD1. J lost 8 bases, V lost 6 bases, and 15 bases had no gene match. CDR3 length equals 16 residues. Germline V CDR1 and CDR2: MDHEN, SYDVKM. The CDR3 DNA reads as TGTGCCAGCAGACACGCCCTGACAGGGGGCTCTAACGGCTACACCTTC. Its translation is CASRHALTGGSNGYTF.

Only a few counts were recorded for this clone. The chain combines TRBV28 with TRBJ2-2, with 12 positions matching TRBD2. This CDR3 region has 15 residues. Germline V gene lookup returns CDR1 MDHEN and CDR2 SYDVKM. Losses at the gene ends were 6 bases for V and 6 bases for J; bases not matched to a gene: 5. CDR3 bases: TGTGCCAGCAGGTCGACTAGCGGGAGTCCCGGGGAGCTGTTTTTT. Encoded protein: CASRSTSGSPGELFF.

In this sample, this clone turned up a few times. The chain has TRBV7-7 and TRBJ2-5; D is possibly TRBD2 (7 bases). Trimming left V 5 bases short and J 4 bases short, with 14 bases between. CDR1 and CDR2 (germline): SSHAT, FNYEAQ (reference sequence). This CDR3 is built from 14 residues. The CDR3: CASSVAGAGETQYF. CDR3 nucleotide sequence: TGTGCCAGCAGCGTGGCGGGGGCCGGAGAGACCCAGTACTTC.

Only one count was recorded for this clone. The chain has TRBV2 and TRBJ1-6; 8 bases fit TRBD1. This CDR3 spans 15 amino acids. The V and J ends lost 6 bases and 7 bases, in that order; junction bases with no gene match: 8. Germline V gene data show CDR1 as SNHLY and CDR2 as FYNNEI. CDR3 amino acids: CASRVNRGSNSPLHF. CDR3 nucleotide sequence: TGTGCCAGCAGGGTCAACAGGGGGTCAAATTCACCCCTCCACTTT.

The CDR3 region has the DNA TGTGCCAGTAGCCTACAGGGCCCCTCTGGAAACACCATATATTTT. This sequence encodes CASSLQGPSGNTIYF. The chain is built from TRBV19 and TRBJ1-3; D possibly corresponds to TRBD1 (6 bases). This CDR3 is 15 amino acids long. Per the germline V gene, CDR1 is LNHDA and CDR2 is SQIVND (reference sequence). With 6 bases removed from V and 0 bases from J, the gap between germline ends came to 12 bases.

The V and J genes are TRBV27 and TRBJ2-2; D not resolved. The CDR3 loop spans 15 amino acids. The V gene's germline CDR1 is MNHEY and CDR2 SMNVEV (reference sequence). V was clipped by 2 bases and J by 0 bases, with 7 bases between them. DNA for the CDR3: TGTGCCAGCAGTTTAACAGTGGCGAACACCGGGGAGCTGTTTTTT. Its translation is CASSLTVANTGELFF.

The V and J genes are TRBV6-6 and TRBJ1-1; perhaps TRBD1 as D (6 bases). The V gene's germline CDR1 is MNHNY and CDR2 SVGAGI (reference sequence). Deletions cut 7 bases from V and 11 bases from J, with 23 bases between. The CDR3 has 14 amino acids. CDR3 residues: CASTSGGTLSRAFF. Here the CDR3 DNA reads TGTGCCAGCACCTCCGGGGGGACACTCTCCCGCGCTTTCTTT.

This rearrangement joins TRBV5-6 to TRBJ2-3, with 8 positions matching TRBD1. V trimming: 4 bases; J trimming: 6 bases; junction bases outside the gene matches: 10. Per germline, CDR1 SGHDT and CDR2 YYEEEE. The CDR3 runs 15 residues. The CDR3 region is CASSDRDRPPDTQYF. As DNA, the CDR3 is TGTGCCAGCAGCGACCGGGACAGGCCGCCCGATACGCAGTATTTT.

To note about this clone: One end of the junction does not line up with germline, which may come from a read error. The chain joins TRBV7-9 to TRBJ1-5, with no clear D. The CDR3 sequence is 12 residues long. Germline V gives CDR1 SEHNR, CDR2 FQNEAQ (reference sequence). The CDR3 loop reads CSSSLGSSGGHF. DNA for the CDR3: TGTTCCAGCAGCTTAGGAAGTTCGGGAGGGCATTTT.

The rearrangement uses TRBV21-1 and TRBJ1-6; TRBD1 was called by the table and not checked on the DNA. TRBV21-1 is annotated as a pseudogene. The CDR3 is 14 residues long. CDR3 sequence reads: CASSKPDRGSPLHF. DNA of the CDR3: TGTGCCAGCAGCAAACCGGACAGGGGTAGTCCCCTCCACTTT.

The chain recombines TRBV5-1 with TRBJ1-1; the D is unclear. Germline-derived CDR1 and CDR2 are SGHRS and YFSETQ. This CDR3 region has 15 residues. Trimming shortened V by 0 bases and J by 0 bases, and 9 bases separated the two germline ends. The CDR3 reads CASSLEPRLNTEAFF. DNA for the CDR3: TGCGCCAGCAGCTTGGAGCCACGGTTGAACACTGAAGCTTTCTTT.

The chain has TRBV19 and TRBJ2-7, with 7 bases that match TRBD2. Germline trimming cut 6 bases from V and 1 base from J; bases unmatched to any gene: 6. This CDR3 is built from 14 residues. Looked up from germline, CDR1 is LNHDA and CDR2 is SQIVND (reference sequence). CDR3 residues: CASSRLARSYEQYF. CDR3 nucleotides: TGTGCCAGTAGCCGACTAGCTCGGTCCTACGAGCAGTACTTC.

This chain links TRBV11-2 with TRBJ2-7, with 8 positions matching TRBD1. The V gene's germline CDR1 is SGHAT and CDR2 FQNNGV. V lost 5 bases and J lost 1; bases outside the gene matches: 7. The CDR3 extends over 15 amino acids. The CDR3 DNA follows: TGTGCCAGCAGCCGTGGTGGGACAGGATCCTACGAGCAGTACTTC. The encoded protein is CASSRGGTGSYEQYF. Supplemented by reference TRBV11-2 and TRBJ2-7, the full variable domain reads EAGVAQSPRYKIIEKRQSVAFWCNPISGHATLYWYQQILGQGPKLLIQFQNNGVVDDSQLPKDRFSAERLKGVDSTLKIQPAKLEDSAVYLCASSRGGTGSYEQYFGPGTRLTVT.

This clone was counted a single time. The V gene is TRBV9, the J gene TRBJ2-7; possibly TRBD1 for D (8 bases). The CDR3 spans 16 residues. V was trimmed by 0 bases and J by 4 bases, leaving 17 bases between them. Germline-derived CDR1 and CDR2 are SGDLS and YYNGEE. CDR3 protein: CASSVGGGQGLYEQYF. The CDR3 DNA reads as TGTGCCAGCAGCGTAGGGGGAGGACAGGGACTATACGAGCAGTACTTC.

The chain uses TRBV29-1 and TRBJ2-1; 15 bases agree with TRBD2. The CDR3 sequence is 18 residues long. The germline V gene encodes CDR1 SQVTM and CDR2 ANQGSEA. The trim removed 6 bases at V and 0 bases at J, leaving 9 bases unmatched. The CDR3 DNA follows: TGCAGCGTAGCGGGACTAGCGGGGGGTAAGAGCTCCTACAATGAGCAGTTCTTC. Translation: CSVAGLAGGKSSYNEQFF.

V is TRBV7-6 and J is TRBJ2-1, with TRBD2 identical over 9 bases. Germline lookup yields CDR1 SGHVS and CDR2 FNYEAQ. This CDR3 region has 15 residues. With 5 bases clipped from V and 7 bases from J, the junction kept 9 bases outside the gene matches. The CDR3 loop is CASSVGPGLANEQFF. The CDR3 DNA sequence: TGTGCCAGCAGCGTAGGCCCGGGACTAGCAAATGAGCAGTTCTTC.

The rearrangement links TRBV9 to TRBJ2-7, with 9 positions matching TRBD2. CDR1 is SGDLS and CDR2 is YYNGEE in the germline V gene. This CDR3 is 15 amino acids long. Trimming at V came to 1 base and at J to 6 bases, leaving 8 bases not matched to a gene. In DNA, the CDR3 is TGTGCCAGCAGCGTATCGAGTAGCGGGAGCTCCGAGCAGTACTTC. Translation gives CASSVSSSGSSEQYF.